This T cell receptor (beta chain) was sequenced during a study of shared clonotypes between healthy human individuals. Using immunoSEQ multiplex PCR, the repertoire was profiled, and TCRdb retains in-frame clones only, with some absent. The table includes about 530,000 clones, 60% to 80% detected once. The CDR3 is 14 residues long. Germline CDR1 is SGDLS and CDR2 is YYNGEE. V was cut by 4 bases and J by 9 bases, with 17 bases left in between. The receptor was derived from a woman aged 40 to 50 in good health. Some clones in this sample may be carry-over from other donors' samples. The J gene is TRBJ2-1, the V gene TRBV9; possible D gene TRBD2, 5 bases. Material: PBMCs. The CDR3 here is CASSPAGGSGEQFF. As DNA, the CDR3 is TGTGCCAGCAGCCCTGCTGGAGGTTCTGGTGAGCAGTTCTTC.